This TCR beta chain was documented in a study of CD4+ T cells in melanoma. The repertoire was sequenced with immunoSEQ multiplex PCR; TCRdb's copy has only in-frame clones and lacks some. Among approximately 11,000 clones listed, 55% to 75% were seen once. Findings and caveats of the study: In melanoma, neoantigen-specific CD4+ T cells reportedly differed in differentiation state. A reported correlation linked neoantigen-specific CD4+ T cells to CD8+, macrophage and B cell function.

CDR3 length equals 13 residues. The germline CDR1 and CDR2 sequences are SNHLY and FYNNEI. V was clipped by 5 bases and J by 6 bases, with 13 bases between them. Remarks on this clone: Its antigen is undetermined.

Sequencing was carried out using cells from a culture (not recorded whether cultured in vitro). This sequence originates from a human donor with melanoma. V and J are TRBV2 and TRBJ1-1; weak D call: TRBD1 (5 bases). CDR3 sequence reads: CASSNRGDAEAFF. The CDR3 DNA follows: TGTGCCAGCAGTAACAGAGGGGACGCTGAAGCTTTCTTT.